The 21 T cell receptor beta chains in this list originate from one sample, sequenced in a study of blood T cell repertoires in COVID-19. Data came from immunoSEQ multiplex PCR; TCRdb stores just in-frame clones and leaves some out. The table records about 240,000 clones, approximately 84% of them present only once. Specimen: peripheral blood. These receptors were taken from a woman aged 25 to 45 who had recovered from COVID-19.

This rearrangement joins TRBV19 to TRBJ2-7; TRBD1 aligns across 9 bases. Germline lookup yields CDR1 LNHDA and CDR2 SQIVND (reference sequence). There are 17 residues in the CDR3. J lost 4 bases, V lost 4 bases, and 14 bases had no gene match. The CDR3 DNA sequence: TGTGCCAGTAGTACACTCCCGGGACAGGGAAGTGGTTACGAGCAGTACTTC. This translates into CASSTLPGQGSGYEQYF.

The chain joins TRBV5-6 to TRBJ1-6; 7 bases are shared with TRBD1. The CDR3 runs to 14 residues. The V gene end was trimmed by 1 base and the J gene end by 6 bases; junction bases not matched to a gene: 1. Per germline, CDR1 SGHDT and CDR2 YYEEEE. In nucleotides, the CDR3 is TGTGCCAGCAGCTTGACAGGGGCTAATTCACCCCTCCACTTT. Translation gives CASSLTGANSPLHF.

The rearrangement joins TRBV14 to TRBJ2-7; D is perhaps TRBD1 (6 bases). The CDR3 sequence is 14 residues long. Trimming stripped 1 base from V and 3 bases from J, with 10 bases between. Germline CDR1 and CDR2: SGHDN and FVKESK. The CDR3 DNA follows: TGTGCCAGCAGCCAAGGTTTGGACAGCTACGAGCAGTACTTC. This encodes CASSQGLDSYEQYF.

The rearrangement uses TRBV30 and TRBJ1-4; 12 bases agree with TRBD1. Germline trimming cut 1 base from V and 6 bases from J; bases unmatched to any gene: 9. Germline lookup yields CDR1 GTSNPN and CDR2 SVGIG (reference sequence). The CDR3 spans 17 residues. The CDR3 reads CAWSGGQGAPIHEKLFF. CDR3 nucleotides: TGTGCCTGGAGTGGGGGACAGGGGGCGCCGATACATGAAAAACTGTTTTTT.

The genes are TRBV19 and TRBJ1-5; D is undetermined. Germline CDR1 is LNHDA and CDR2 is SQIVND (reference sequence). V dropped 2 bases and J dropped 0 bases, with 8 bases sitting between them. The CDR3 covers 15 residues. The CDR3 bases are TGTGCCAGTAGTATACGAGGGTATAGCAATCAGCCCCAGCATTTT. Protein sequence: CASSIRGYSNQPQHF. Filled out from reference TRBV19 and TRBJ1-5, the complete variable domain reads DGGITQSPKYLFRKEGQNVTLSCEQNLNHDAMYWYRQDPGQGLRLIYYSQIVNDFQKGDIAEGYSVSREKKESFPLTVTSAQKNPTAFYLCASSIRGYSNQPQHFGDGTRLSIL.

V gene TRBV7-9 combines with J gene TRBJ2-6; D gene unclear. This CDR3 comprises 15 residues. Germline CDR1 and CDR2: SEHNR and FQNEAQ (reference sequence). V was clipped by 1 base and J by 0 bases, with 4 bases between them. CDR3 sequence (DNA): TGTGCCAGCAGCTTAGGACACTCTGGGGCCAACGTCCTGACTTTC. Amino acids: CASSLGHSGANVLTF.

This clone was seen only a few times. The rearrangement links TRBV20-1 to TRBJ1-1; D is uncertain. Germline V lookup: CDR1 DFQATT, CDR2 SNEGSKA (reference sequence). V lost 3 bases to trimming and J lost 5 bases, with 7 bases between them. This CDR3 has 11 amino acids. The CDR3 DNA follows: TGCAGTGCTAGTTACGGGACTGAAGCTTTCTTT. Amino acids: CSASYGTEAFF.

CDR3 DNA sequence: TGTGCCAGCAGCTTGGTCGATCAGCCCCAGCATTTT. Residues: CASSLVDQPQHF. This chain connects TRBV5-6 to TRBJ1-5, with D unclear. The CDR3 sequence is 12 residues long. Germline CDR1 reads SGHDT; CDR2 reads YYEEEE. Trimming took off 0 bases at V and 5 bases at J, with 3 bases between the two ends. The whole variable domain, remainder taken from reference TRBV5-6 and TRBJ1-5, is DAGVTQSPTHLIKTRGQQVTLRCSPKSGHDTVSWYQQALGQGPQFIFQYYEEEERQRGNFPDRFSGHQFPNYSSELNVNALLLGDSALYLCASSLVDQPQHFGDGTRLSIL.

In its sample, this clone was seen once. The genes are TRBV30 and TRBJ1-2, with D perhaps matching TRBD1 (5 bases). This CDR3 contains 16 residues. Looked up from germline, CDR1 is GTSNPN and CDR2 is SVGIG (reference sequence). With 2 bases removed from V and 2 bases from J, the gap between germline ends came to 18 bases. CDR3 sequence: CAWSPDQGLANYGYTF. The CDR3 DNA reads TGTGCCTGGAGTCCCGACCAGGGACTGGCGAACTATGGCTACACCTTC.

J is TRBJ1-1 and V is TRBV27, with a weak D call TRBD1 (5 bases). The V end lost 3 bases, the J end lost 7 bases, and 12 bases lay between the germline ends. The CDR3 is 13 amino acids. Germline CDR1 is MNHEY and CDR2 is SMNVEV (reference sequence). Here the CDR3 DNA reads TGTGCCAGCAGTTTGTCGGGGGGGAATGAAGCTTTCTTT. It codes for CASSLSGGNEAFF.

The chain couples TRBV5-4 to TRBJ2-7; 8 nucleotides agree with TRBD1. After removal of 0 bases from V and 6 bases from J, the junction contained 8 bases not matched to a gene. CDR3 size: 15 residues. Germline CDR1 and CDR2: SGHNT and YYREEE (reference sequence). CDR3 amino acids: CASSLAGQGSTEQYF. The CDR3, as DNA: TGTGCCAGCAGCTTGGCTGGACAGGGTTCAACCGAGCAGTACTTC.

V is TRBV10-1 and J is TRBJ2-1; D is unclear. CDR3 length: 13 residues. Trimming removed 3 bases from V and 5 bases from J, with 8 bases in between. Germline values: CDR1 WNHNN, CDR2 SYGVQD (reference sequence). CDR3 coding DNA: TGCGCCAGCAGTGAAGACTTAAACAATGAGCAGTTCTTC. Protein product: CASSEDLNNEQFF.

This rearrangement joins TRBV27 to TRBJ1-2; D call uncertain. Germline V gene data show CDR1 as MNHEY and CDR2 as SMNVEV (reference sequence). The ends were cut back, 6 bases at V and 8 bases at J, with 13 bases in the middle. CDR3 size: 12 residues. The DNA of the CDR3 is TGTGCCAGCAGCCGAGGGATGGGAGGCTACACCTTC. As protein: CASSRGMGGYTF.

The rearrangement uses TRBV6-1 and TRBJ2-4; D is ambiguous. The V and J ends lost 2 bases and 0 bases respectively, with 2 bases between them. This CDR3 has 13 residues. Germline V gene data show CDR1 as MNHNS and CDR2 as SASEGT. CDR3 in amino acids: CASSELAKNIQYF. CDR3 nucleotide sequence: TGTGCCAGCAGTGAACTAGCCAAAAACATTCAGTACTTC.

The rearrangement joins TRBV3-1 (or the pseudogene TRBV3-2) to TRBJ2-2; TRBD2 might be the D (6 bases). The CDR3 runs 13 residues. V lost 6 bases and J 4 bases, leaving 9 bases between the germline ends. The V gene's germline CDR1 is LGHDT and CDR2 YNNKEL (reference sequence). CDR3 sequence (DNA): TGTGCCAGCAGTCGGGACTTCACCGGGGAGCTGTTTTTT. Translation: CASSRDFTGELFF.

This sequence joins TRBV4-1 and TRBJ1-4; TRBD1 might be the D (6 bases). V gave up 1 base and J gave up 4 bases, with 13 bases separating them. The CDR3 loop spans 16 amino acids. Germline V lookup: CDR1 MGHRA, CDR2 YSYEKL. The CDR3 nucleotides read TGCGCCAGCAGCCAAGGCGCGGGGGCGATTAATGAAAAACTGTTTTTT. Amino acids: CASSQGAGAINEKLFF.

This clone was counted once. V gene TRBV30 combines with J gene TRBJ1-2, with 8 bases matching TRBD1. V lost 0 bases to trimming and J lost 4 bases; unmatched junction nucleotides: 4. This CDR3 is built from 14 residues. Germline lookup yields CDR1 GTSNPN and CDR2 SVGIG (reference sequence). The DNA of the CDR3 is TGTGCCTGGAGTGTAATCCAGGGGGCCTATGGCTACACCTTC. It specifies CAWSVIQGAYGYTF. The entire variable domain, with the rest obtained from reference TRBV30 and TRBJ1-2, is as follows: SQTIHQWPATLVQPVGSPLSLECTVEGTSNPNLYWYRQAAGRGLQLLFYSVGIGQISSEVPQNLSASRPQDRQFILSSKKLLLSDSGFYLCAWSVIQGAYGYTFGSGTRLTVV.

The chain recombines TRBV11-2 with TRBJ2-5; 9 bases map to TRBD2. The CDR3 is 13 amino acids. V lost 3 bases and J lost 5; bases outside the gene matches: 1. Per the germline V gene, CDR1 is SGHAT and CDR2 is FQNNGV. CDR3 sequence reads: CASSFGLAETQYF. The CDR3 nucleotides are TGTGCCAGCAGCTTTGGACTAGCGGAGACCCAGTACTTC.

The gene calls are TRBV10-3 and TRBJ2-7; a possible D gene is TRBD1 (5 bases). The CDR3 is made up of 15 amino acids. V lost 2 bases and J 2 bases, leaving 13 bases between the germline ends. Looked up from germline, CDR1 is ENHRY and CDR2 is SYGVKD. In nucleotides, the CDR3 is TGTGCCATCAGTGAGCCGCTCCAGGGCCCCTACGAGCAGTACTTC. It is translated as CAISEPLQGPYEQYF.

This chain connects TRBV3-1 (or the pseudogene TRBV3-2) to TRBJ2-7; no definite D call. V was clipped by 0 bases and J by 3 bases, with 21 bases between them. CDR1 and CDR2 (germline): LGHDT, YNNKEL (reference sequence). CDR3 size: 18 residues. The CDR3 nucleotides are TGTGCCAGCAGCCAAGATGACTTTTCTATTACTATCGACTACGAGCAGTACTTC. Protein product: CASSQDDFSITIDYEQYF.

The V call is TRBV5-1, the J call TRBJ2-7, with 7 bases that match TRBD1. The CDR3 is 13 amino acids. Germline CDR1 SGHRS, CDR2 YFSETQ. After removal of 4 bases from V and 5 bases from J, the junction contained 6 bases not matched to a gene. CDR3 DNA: TGCGCCAGCAGCCGACAGGGTGGCGACGAGCAGTACTTC. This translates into CASSRQGGDEQYF.